This T cell receptor (beta chain) was retrieved from a study of T cells in localized non-small cell lung cancer. Assay used: immunoSEQ multiplex PCR; TCRdb lists only in-frame clones, some missing. In the table there are a few thousand clones, 25% to 35% of which are singletons. This CDR3 contains 16 residues. Germline CDR1 and CDR2: SQVTM and ANQGSEA. Trimming took off 7 bases at V and 6 bases at J, with 26 bases between the two ends. V usage is TRBV29-1 and J usage is TRBJ2-3; D may be TRBD1 or TRBD2 (5 bases each). The sample in question was lung tumor tissue, obtained before any cancer treatment. This clonotype was obtained from a woman aged 40 to 75 with stage III lung adenocarcinoma. The chain's CDR3 is CSGRLVGRDASDTQYF. CDR3 nucleotides: TGCAGCGGGCGGTTGGTAGGCCGGGACGCGTCGGATACGCAGTATTTT.